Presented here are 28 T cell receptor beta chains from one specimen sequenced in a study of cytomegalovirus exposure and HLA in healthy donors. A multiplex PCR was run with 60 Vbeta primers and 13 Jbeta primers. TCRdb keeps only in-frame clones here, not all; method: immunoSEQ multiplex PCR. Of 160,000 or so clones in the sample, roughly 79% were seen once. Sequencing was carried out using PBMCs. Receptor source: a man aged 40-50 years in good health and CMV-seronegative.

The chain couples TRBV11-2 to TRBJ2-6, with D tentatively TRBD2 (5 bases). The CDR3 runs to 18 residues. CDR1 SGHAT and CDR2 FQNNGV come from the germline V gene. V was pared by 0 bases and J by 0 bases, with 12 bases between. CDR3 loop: CASSLDRAVTSGANVLTF. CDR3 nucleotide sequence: TGTGCCAGCAGCTTAGATCGAGCGGTGACCTCTGGGGCCAACGTCCTGACTTTC.

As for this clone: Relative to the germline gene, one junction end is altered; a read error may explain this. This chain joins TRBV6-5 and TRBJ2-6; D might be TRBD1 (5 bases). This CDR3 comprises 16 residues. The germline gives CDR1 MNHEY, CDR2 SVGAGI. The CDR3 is CASSSTTGSGANGLTF. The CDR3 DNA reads TGTGCCAGCAGTTCTACCACGGGCTCTGGGGCCAACGGCCTGACTTTC.

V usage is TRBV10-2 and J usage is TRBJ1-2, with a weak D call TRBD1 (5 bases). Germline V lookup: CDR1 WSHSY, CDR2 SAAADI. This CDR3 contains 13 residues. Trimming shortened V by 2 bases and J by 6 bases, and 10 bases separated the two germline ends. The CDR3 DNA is TGCGCCAGCAGTGAGAGGTGGGGGGATGGCTACACCTTC. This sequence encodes CASSERWGDGYTF.

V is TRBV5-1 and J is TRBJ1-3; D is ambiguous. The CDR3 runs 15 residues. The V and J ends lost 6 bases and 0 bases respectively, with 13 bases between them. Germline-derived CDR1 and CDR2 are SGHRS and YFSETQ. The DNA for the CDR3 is TGCGCCAGCACCAACCAGTTTGACTCTGGAAACACCATATATTTT. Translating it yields CASTNQFDSGNTIYF.

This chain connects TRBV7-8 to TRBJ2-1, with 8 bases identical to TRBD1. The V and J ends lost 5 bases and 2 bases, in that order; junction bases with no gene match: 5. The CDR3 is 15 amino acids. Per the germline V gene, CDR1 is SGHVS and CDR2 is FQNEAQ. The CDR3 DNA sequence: TGTGCCAGCAGCGAGGCAGGGGGCACCTACAATGAGCAGTTCTTC. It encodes CASSEAGGTYNEQFF.

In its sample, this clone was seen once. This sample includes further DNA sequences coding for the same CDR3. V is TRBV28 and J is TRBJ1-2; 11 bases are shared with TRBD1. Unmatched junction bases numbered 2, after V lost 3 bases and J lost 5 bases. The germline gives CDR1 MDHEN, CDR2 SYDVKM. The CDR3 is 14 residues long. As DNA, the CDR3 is TGTGCCAGCAGTTTCGGGGACAGGGGGTATGGCTACACCTTC. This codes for CASSFGDRGYGYTF.

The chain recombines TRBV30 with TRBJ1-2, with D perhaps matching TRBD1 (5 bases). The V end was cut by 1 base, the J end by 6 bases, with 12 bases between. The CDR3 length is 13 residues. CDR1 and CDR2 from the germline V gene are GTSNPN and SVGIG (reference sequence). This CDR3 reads CAWSESGFNGYTF. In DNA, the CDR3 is TGTGCCTGGAGTGAATCAGGGTTCAATGGCTACACCTTC.

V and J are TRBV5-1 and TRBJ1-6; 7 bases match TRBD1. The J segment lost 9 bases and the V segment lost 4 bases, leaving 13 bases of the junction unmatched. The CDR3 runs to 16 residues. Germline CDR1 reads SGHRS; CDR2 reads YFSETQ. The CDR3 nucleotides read TGCGCCAGCAGCACTCATGACAGGGAAGATAGTTCACCCCTCCACTTT. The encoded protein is CASSTHDREDSSPLHF.

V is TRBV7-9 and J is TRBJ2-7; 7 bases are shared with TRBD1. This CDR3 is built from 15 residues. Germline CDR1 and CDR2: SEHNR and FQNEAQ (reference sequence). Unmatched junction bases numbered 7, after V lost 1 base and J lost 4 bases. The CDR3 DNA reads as TGTGCCAGCAGCTTAGTATACAGGGGTTCATACGAGCAGTACTTC. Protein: CASSLVYRGSYEQYF.

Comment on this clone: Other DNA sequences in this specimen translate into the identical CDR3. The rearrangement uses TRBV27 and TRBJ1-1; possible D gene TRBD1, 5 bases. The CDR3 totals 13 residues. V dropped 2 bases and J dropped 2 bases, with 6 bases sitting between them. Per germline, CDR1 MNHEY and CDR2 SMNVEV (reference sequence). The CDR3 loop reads CASSLGQNTEAFF. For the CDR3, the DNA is TGTGCCAGCAGTTTAGGACAAAACACTGAAGCTTTCTTT.

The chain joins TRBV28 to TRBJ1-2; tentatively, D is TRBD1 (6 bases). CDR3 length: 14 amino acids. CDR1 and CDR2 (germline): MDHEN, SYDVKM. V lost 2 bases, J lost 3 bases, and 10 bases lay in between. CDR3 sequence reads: CASSLEGVYYGYTF. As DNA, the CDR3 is TGTGCCAGCAGTTTAGAGGGGGTCTACTATGGCTACACCTTC.

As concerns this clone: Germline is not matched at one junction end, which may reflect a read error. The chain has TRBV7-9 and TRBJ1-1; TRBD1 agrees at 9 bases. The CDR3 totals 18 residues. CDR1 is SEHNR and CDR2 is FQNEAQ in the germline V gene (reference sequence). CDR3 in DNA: TGTGTCAGCAGCTTACCGGACAGGGGCAGGATCGGGGACACTGAAGCTTTCTTT. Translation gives CVSSLPDRGRIGDTEAFF.

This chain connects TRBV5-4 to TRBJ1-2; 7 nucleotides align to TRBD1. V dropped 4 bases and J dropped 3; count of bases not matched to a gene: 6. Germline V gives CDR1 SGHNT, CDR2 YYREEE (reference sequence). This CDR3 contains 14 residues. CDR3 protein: CASSPQGDDYGYTF. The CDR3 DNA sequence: TGTGCCAGCAGCCCTCAGGGGGACGACTATGGCTACACCTTC.

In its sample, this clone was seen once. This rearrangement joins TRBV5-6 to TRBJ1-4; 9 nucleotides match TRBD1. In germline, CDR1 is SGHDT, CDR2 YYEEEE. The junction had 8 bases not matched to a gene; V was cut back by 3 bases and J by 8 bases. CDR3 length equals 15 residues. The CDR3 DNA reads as TGTGCCAGCAGCTCGAGACAGGGGGTAGGAGAAAAACTGTTTTTT. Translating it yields CASSSRQGVGEKLFF.

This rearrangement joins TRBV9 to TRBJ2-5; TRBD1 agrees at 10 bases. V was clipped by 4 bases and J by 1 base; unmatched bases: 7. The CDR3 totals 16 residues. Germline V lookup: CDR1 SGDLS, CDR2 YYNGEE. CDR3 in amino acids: CASSTRTGGGQETQYF. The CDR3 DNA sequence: TGTGCCAGCAGCACCCGGACAGGGGGAGGCCAAGAGACCCAGTACTTC.

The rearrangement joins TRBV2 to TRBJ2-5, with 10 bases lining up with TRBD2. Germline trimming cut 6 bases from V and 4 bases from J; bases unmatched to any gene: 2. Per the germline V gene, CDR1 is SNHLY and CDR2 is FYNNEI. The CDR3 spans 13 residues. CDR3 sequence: CASRGLATETQYF. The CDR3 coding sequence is TGTGCCAGCAGGGGACTAGCGACAGAGACCCAGTACTTC.

The CDR3 nucleotides are TGCGCCAGCAGCCAAGACGGGTATATAGGGACAGGGGATCATGGCTACACCTTC. Translating it yields CASSQDGYIGTGDHGYTF. The rearrangement joins TRBV4-1 to TRBJ1-2; TRBD1 matches 10 bases. CDR3 length: 18 residues. CDR1 is MGHRA, CDR2 YSYEKL, per germline. J lost 6 bases, V lost 0 bases, and 13 bases had no gene match.

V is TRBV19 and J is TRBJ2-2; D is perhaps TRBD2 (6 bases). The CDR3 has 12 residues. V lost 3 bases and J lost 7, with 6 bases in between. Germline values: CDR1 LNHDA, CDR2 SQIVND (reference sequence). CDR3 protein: CASSISGGELFF. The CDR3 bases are TGTGCCAGTAGTATTAGCGGCGGGGAGCTGTTTTTT. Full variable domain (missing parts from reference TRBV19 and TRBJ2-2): DGGITQSPKYLFRKEGQNVTLSCEQNLNHDAMYWYRQDPGQGLRLIYYSQIVNDFQKGDIAEGYSVSREKKESFPLTVTSAQKNPTAFYLCASSISGGELFFGEGSRLTVL.

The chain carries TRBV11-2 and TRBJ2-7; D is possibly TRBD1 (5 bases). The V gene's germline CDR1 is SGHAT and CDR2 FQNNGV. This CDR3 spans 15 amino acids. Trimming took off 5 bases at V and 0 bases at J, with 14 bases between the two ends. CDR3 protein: CASSPKGRNSYEQYF. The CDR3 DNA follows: TGTGCCAGCAGCCCGAAGGGGCGGAACTCCTACGAGCAGTACTTC.

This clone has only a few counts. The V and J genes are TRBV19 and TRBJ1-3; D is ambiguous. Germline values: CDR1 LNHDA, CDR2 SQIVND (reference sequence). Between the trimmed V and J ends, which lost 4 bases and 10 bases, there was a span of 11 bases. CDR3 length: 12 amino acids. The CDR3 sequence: CASSTEGGTIYF. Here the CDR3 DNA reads TGTGCCAGTAGTACCGAAGGAGGTACCATATATTTT.

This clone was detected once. The CDR3 DNA is TGTGCCAGCAGCGTAGGGACAGGGAACACTGAAGCTTTCTTT. As protein: CASSVGTGNTEAFF. This chain uses TRBV6-5 with TRBJ1-1; 8 positions match TRBD1. Trimming cost V 6 bases and J 1 base; bases outside gene matches: 4. The CDR3 has 14 amino acids. Germline CDR1 and CDR2: MNHEY and SVGAGI.

For the CDR3, the DNA is TGCGCTCCCGGGAACGGTGAAAAACTGTTTTTT. It yields the protein CAPGNGEKLFF. This sequence joins TRBV20-1 and TRBJ1-4, with D uncertain. The CDR3 spans 11 residues. Per germline, CDR1 DFQATT and CDR2 SNEGSKA (reference sequence).

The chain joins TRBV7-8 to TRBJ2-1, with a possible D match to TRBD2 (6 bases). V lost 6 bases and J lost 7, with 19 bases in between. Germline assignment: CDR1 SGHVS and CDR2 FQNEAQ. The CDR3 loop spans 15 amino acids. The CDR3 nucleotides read TGTGCCAGCAGGATCCGTAGCGGTATCGGGAATGAGCAGTTCTTC. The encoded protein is CASRIRSGIGNEQFF.

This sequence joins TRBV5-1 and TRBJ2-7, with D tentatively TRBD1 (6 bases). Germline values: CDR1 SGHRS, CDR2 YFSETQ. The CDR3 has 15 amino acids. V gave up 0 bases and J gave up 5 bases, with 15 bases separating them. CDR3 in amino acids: CASSLERVRGDEQYF. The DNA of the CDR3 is TGCGCCAGCAGCTTGGAACGGGTCAGGGGAGACGAGCAGTACTTC.

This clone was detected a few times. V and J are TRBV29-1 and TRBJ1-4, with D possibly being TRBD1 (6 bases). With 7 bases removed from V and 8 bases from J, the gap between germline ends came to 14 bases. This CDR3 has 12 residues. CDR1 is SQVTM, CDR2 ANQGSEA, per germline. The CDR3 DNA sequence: TGCAGCGCGACAGGCCGGTTAGAAAAACTGTTTTTT. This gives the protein CSATGRLEKLFF.

Written as DNA, the CDR3 is TGTGCCAGCAGCTTCGTTCGACAGGGGGGGCATGAGCAGTTCTTC. Amino acid sequence: CASSFVRQGGHEQFF. V usage is TRBV11-2 and J usage is TRBJ2-1; the match to TRBD1 covers 9 bases. Trimming took 3 bases from V and 8 from J; bases not matched to a gene: 8. The CDR3 consists of 15 residues. CDR1 is SGHAT and CDR2 is FQNNGV in the germline V gene. The complete variable domain, with remaining parts taken from reference TRBV11-2 and TRBJ2-1, reads EAGVAQSPRYKIIEKRQSVAFWCNPISGHATLYWYQQILGQGPKLLIQFQNNGVVDDSQLPKDRFSAERLKGVDSTLKIQPAKLEDSAVYLCASSFVRQGGHEQFFGPGTRLTVL.

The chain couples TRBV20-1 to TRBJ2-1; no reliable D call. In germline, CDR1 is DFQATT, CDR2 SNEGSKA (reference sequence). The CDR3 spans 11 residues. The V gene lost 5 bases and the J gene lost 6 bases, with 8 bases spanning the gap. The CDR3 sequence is CSASPFNEQFF. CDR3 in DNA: TGCAGTGCTTCTCCTTTCAATGAGCAGTTCTTC.

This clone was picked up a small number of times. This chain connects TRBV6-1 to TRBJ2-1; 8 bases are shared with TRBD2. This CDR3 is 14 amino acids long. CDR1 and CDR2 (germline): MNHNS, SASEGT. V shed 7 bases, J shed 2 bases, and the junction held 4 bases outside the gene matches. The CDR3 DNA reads TGTGCCAGCATCTTTAGCGGGACCTACAATGAGCAGTTCTTC. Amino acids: CASIFSGTYNEQFF.